The 17 T cell receptor beta chains below were found in one sample sequenced in a study of blood T cell repertoires in COVID-19. Clones were sequenced by immunoSEQ multiplex PCR, and TCRdb holds only the in-frame ones, with some missing. The sample includes hundreds of thousands of clones, about nine tenths seen only once; the top ten take roughly 6.3%. Sequenced: peripheral blood. Receptor source: a woman between 50 and 59 years old with COVID-19, enrolled during active disease.

This clone was recorded once. V is TRBV9 and J is TRBJ2-1; TRBD1 is a possible D gene (5 bases). Germline V CDR1 and CDR2: SGDLS, YYNGEE. This CDR3 comprises 12 residues. The V gene lost 4 bases and the J gene lost 5 bases, with 7 bases spanning the gap. The CDR3 sequence is CASSPRDNEQFF. The CDR3 coding sequence is TGTGCCAGCAGCCCCAGGGACAATGAGCAGTTCTTC.

The rearrangement joins TRBV24-1 to TRBJ2-2; 10 bases map to TRBD2. In germline, CDR1 is KGHDR, CDR2 SFDVKD. The CDR3 spans 17 residues. V shed 0 bases and J 6 bases; nucleotides not matched to a gene: 6. The CDR3 DNA reads as TGTGCCACCAGTGATTTGCCTAGCGGGAGTCGGGCCGGGGAGCTGTTTTTT. This gives the protein CATSDLPSGSRAGELFF.

The chain links TRBV6-5 to TRBJ1-6; D not resolved. This CDR3 spans 14 amino acids. Germline V lookup: CDR1 MNHEY, CDR2 SVGAGI. With 7 bases removed from V and 4 bases from J, the gap between germline ends came to 11 bases. The CDR3 sequence is CASTGYRYNSPLHF. CDR3 DNA sequence: TGTGCCAGCACGGGATACCGGTATAATTCACCCCTCCACTTT.

This clone was seen only a few times. This sequence joins TRBV13 and TRBJ1-1, with 9 bases lining up with TRBD1. The CDR3 is 14 amino acids. Trimming removed 5 bases from V and 6 bases from J; junction bases left unmatched: 7. Germline V gives CDR1 PRHDT, CDR2 FYEKMQ (reference sequence). Written as DNA, the CDR3 is TGTGCCAGCAGCCTACGGGACAGGGTTTCTGAAGCTTTCTTT. Protein sequence: CASSLRDRVSEAFF.

The genes are TRBV25-1 and TRBJ2-5; the D gene is possibly TRBD1 (5 bases). V was pared by 3 bases and J by 2 bases, with 13 bases between. Germline V gene sequence: CDR1 MGHDK, CDR2 SYGVNS. The CDR3 has 15 residues. CDR3 in DNA: TGTGCCAGCAGTGACGCCAGGGTTCTTCAAGAGACCCAGTACTTC. It translates to CASSDARVLQETQYF.

The chain combines TRBV7-9 with TRBJ2-7; 11 bases are shared with TRBD2. The CDR3 runs 17 residues. Germline V gives CDR1 SEHNR, CDR2 FQNEAQ (reference sequence). V shed 4 bases, J shed 3 bases, and the junction held 11 bases outside the gene matches. CDR3 sequence: CASSSGRPSGRFYEQYF. The CDR3 DNA sequence: TGTGCCAGCAGCTCCGGGAGGCCTAGCGGGAGGTTCTACGAGCAGTACTTC.

CDR3: CASSEQSSGNTIYF. CDR3 nucleotide sequence: TGTGCCAGCAGCGAACAGAGCTCTGGAAACACCATATATTTT. This chain joins TRBV27 and TRBJ1-3; D is unclear. Germline V gives CDR1 MNHEY, CDR2 SMNVEV (reference sequence). The CDR3 loop spans 14 amino acids. Trimming took off 6 bases at V and 0 bases at J, with 9 bases between the two ends.

The genes are TRBV3-1 (or the pseudogene TRBV3-2) and TRBJ1-2; no clear D gene. Germline lookup yields CDR1 LGHDT and CDR2 YNNKEL (reference sequence). The CDR3 totals 14 residues. Between the trimmed V and J ends, which lost 6 bases and 7 bases, there was a span of 18 bases. CDR3 in DNA: TGTGCCAGCAGTCAGACCTCAAAGGAGGGTGGCTACACCTTC. This sequence encodes CASSQTSKEGGYTF.

The chain carries TRBV11-2 and TRBJ2-1; 10 bases line up with TRBD2. V lost 4 bases, J lost 4 bases, and 1 base stayed unmatched. This CDR3 has 14 residues. CDR1 SGHAT and CDR2 FQNNGV come from the germline V gene. CDR3 amino acids: CASSSSGRYNEQFF. CDR3 sequence (DNA): TGTGCCAGCAGCTCTAGCGGGAGATACAATGAGCAGTTCTTC.

In its sample, this clone was seen once. The V gene is TRBV29-1, the J gene TRBJ2-1, with TRBD2 identical over 9 bases. The CDR3 extends over 15 amino acids. The V segment lost 3 bases and the J segment 14 bases; nucleotides outside the gene matches: 17. Germline CDR1 and CDR2: SQVTM and ANQGSEA. The CDR3 is CSVDVGAGGPSSEFF. CDR3 DNA: TGCAGCGTTGATGTTGGGGCGGGAGGGCCAAGTTCGGAGTTCTTC.

Comments on this clone: The sample carries other DNA sequences with the same CDR3. The J gene is TRBJ1-4, the V gene TRBV30; possibly TRBD1 for D (6 bases). This CDR3 comprises 12 residues. The V and J ends lost 0 bases and 7 bases respectively, with 6 bases between them. Germline CDR1 GTSNPN, CDR2 SVGIG (reference sequence). CDR3 loop: CAWSVQGEKLFF. The CDR3 coding sequence is TGTGCCTGGAGTGTACAGGGTGAAAAACTGTTTTTT.

The rearrangement joins TRBV7-8 to TRBJ2-1, with 11 bases identical to TRBD2. The CDR3 contains 14 residues. Germline loops: CDR1 SGHVS, CDR2 FQNEAQ. The V gene end was trimmed by 8 bases and the J gene end by 5 bases; junction bases not matched to a gene: 5. The CDR3 nucleotides read TGTGCCAGCCAGGGGACTAGCGGAAACAATGAGCAGTTCTTC. Translation: CASQGTSGNNEQFF.

The chain recombines TRBV4-3 with TRBJ2-7; D is unresolved. Deletions cut 0 bases from V and 6 bases from J, with 12 bases between. Per the germline V gene, CDR1 is LGHNA and CDR2 is YSLEER. The CDR3 spans 14 residues. The CDR3 DNA follows: TGCGCCAGCAGCCAAGAGGGTGGAGCGTCCGAGCAGTACTTC. It specifies CASSQEGGASEQYF.

This clone came up once. This chain joins TRBV5-8 and TRBJ1-3, with D uncertain. The CDR3 consists of 14 residues. Trimming removed 0 bases at V and 1 base at J, with 5 bases between. From germline, CDR1 is SGHTS and CDR2 YDEGEE. CDR3 loop: CASSLAYSGNTIYF. The CDR3 DNA reads as TGTGCCAGCAGCTTGGCGTATTCTGGAAACACCATATATTTT.

The V call is TRBV12-3 or TRBV12-4, the J call TRBJ1-1, with TRBD1 identical over 7 bases. The CDR3 is 12 residues long. V was clipped by 6 bases and J by 5 bases; unmatched bases: 3. The CDR3 reads CASRAGGTEAFF. The CDR3 nucleotides are TGTGCCAGCAGGGCAGGGGGGACTGAAGCTTTCTTT.

This clone was observed a few times. The rearrangement joins TRBV9 to TRBJ1-2; 7 bases fit TRBD1. The V gene end was trimmed by 3 bases and the J gene end by 6 bases; junction bases not matched to a gene: 8. CDR3 size: 14 residues. CDR1 SGDLS and CDR2 YYNGEE come from the germline V gene. The CDR3 reads CASSATTGLDGYTF. CDR3 bases: TGTGCCAGCAGCGCTACGACAGGGTTAGATGGCTACACCTTC. Together with reference TRBV9 and TRBJ1-2, the CDR3 gives the full variable domain: DSGVTQTPKHLITATGQRVTLRCSPRSGDLSVYWYQQSLDQGLQFLIQYYNGEERAKGNILERFSAQQFPDLHSELNLSSLELGDSALYFCASSATTGLDGYTFGSGTRLTVV.

The genes are TRBV12-5 and TRBJ1-2; 7 bases are shared with TRBD1. There are 13 residues in the CDR3. V was pared by 5 bases and J by 5 bases, with 5 bases of the junction left unmatched. Germline CDR1 reads LGHNT; CDR2 reads FRNRAP. The CDR3 coding sequence is TGTGCTAGTGGTCTAACAGGGGCTTATGGCTACACCTTC. Translating it yields CASGLTGAYGYTF.